The TCR beta chain described here comes from a study of T cell repertoires in cytomegalovirus infection (dated by TCRdb to about 2019). With regard to the full study: The HLA type of each donor mattered for the analysis, because public TCR beta signatures pointed to carriage of CMV infection along with the matching HLA type. Broader findings and caveats from the paper: The ex vivo response was dominated by HLA-C-restricted CMV-specific TCR beta clonotypes, which also provided the single most frequent clonotype in two of eight donors. In both this cohort and an independent cohort of 352 donors, the cumulative frequency of public TCR beta family members distinguished carriers of CMV infection plus the relevant HLA type.

The instrument given in TCRdb is Illumina HiSeq 1500. TCRdb applied fastp at Q25 and MiXCR to the public reads, then kept only in-frame beta chains. Every distinct CDR3 protein forms one entry, paired with its most common genes and DNA. The sample table shows hundreds of thousands of distinct CDR3 sequences, and 15% to 20% are seen once. The ten top clones hold approximately 12% of the sample. Sequences MDHEN (CDR1) and SYDVKM (CDR2) are obtained from the germline V gene. The CDR3 covers 13 residues, taking in both the cysteine and the phenylalanine. Only the CDR3 DNA is retained, 39 bases long and in frame from the first base. V sheds 9 bases and J sheds 6 bases, leaving 17 bases between their ends. Note on this clonotype: The antigen it binds to is not known. No base-level quality is on record; no much larger clone is a single base apart.

This receptor chain uses TRBV28 and TRBJ1-1, with the identity of the D gene unclear. The sample comprised PBMCs. The TCR originated in a human donor in good health (CMV status not recorded). Some clones in this sample may be carry-over from other donors' samples. The CDR3 protein sequence reads: CASQEGSHAEAFF. The nucleotide sequence reads as follows: TGTGCCAGTCAGGAGGGAAGTCACGCTGAAGCTTTCTTT.